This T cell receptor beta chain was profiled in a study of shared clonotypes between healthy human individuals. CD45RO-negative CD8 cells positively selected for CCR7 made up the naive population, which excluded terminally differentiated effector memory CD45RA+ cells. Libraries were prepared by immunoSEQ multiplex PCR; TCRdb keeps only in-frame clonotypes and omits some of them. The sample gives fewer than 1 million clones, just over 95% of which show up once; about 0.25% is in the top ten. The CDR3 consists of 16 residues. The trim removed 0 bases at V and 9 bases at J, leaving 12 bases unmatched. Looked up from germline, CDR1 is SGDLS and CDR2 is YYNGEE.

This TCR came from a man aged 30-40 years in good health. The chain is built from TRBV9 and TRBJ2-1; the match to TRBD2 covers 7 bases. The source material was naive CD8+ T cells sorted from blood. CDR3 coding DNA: TGTGCCAGCAGCGTAGACTGGCGGGAGTGGCATGGTGAGCAGTTCTTC. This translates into CASSVDWREWHGEQFF.